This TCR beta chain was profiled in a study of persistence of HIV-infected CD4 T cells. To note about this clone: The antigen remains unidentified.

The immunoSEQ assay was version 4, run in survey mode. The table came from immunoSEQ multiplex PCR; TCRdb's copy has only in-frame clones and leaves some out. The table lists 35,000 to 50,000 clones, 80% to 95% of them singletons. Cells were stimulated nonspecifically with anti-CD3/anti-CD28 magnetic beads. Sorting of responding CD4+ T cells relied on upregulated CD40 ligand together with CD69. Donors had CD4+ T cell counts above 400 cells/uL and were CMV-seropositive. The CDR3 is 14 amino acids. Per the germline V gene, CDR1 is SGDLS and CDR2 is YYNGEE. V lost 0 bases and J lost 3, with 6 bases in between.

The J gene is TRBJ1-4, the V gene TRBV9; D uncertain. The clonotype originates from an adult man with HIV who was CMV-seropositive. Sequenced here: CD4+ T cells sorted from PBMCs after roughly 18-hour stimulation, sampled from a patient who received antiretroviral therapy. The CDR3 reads CASSVGWANEKLFF. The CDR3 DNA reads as TGTGCCAGCAGCGTAGGATGGGCTAATGAAAAACTGTTTTTT.